Each of the 17 T cell receptor beta chains below was sequenced from the same sample in a study of cytomegalovirus exposure and HLA in healthy donors. Sequencing used immunoSEQ multiplex PCR; TCRdb keeps in-frame clones, though not all of them. The sample holds some 68,000 clones, roughly 94% seen once. The material sequenced was PBMCs. The receptors were sampled from a man aged 18-30 years in good health and CMV-seropositive.

The CDR3 protein is CAIRRPGGEAEAFF. In DNA form, the CDR3 reads TGTGCCATCAGGAGACCGGGCGGGGAGGCTGAAGCTTTCTTT. J is TRBJ1-1 and V is TRBV10-3; D not certain. The CDR3 totals 14 residues. Per the germline V gene, CDR1 is ENHRY and CDR2 is SYGVKD. Trimming shortened V by 6 bases and J by 6 bases, and 17 bases separated the two germline ends.

The chain uses TRBV5-1 and TRBJ1-2; D is ambiguous. The germline V gene has CDR1 SGHRS and CDR2 YFSETQ. The CDR3 runs to 14 residues. V was pared by 4 bases and J by 2 bases, with 12 bases between. The CDR3 sequence is CASSLYPGNYGYTF. CDR3 DNA: TGCGCCAGCAGCCTCTACCCGGGAAACTATGGCTACACCTTC. Filled out from reference TRBV5-1 and TRBJ1-2, the complete variable domain reads KAGVTQTPRYLIKTRGQQVTLSCSPISGHRSVSWYQQTPGQGLQFLFEYFSETQRNKGNFPGRFSGRQFSNSRSEMNVSTLELGDSALYLCASSLYPGNYGYTFGSGTRLTVV.

This chain links TRBV6-5 with TRBJ1-2; no clear D. Germline values: CDR1 MNHEY, CDR2 SVGAGI. The CDR3 is made up of 14 amino acids. The V end lost 2 bases, the J end lost 2 bases, and 9 bases lay between the germline ends. DNA for the CDR3: TGTGCCAGCAGTTACAGAGGCGAGAACTATGGCTACACCTTC. Protein: CASSYRGENYGYTF.

The chain combines TRBV5-1 with TRBJ1-4; D is uncertain. The germline CDR1 and CDR2 sequences are SGHRS and YFSETQ. The CDR3 spans 16 residues. V was clipped by 1 base and J by 5 bases, with 15 bases between them. For the CDR3, the DNA is TGCGCCAGCAGCTTGCCAGAGCAGACCGGGAATGAAAAACTGTTTTTT. Its protein product is CASSLPEQTGNEKLFF.

The chain uses TRBV2 and TRBJ2-7, with 14 bases fitting TRBD2. J gave up 4 bases and V 2 bases, and 10 bases lay outside the gene matches. CDR3 length equals 18 residues. Germline lookup yields CDR1 SNHLY and CDR2 FYNNEI. The CDR3 loop reads CASSESRWGLAGEYEQYF. CDR3 nucleotide sequence: TGTGCCAGCAGTGAAAGTCGGTGGGGACTAGCGGGAGAGTACGAGCAGTACTTC. The variable domain in full, completed from reference TRBV2 and TRBJ2-7, reads EPEVTQTPSHQVTQMGQEVILRCVPISNHLYFYWYRQILGQKVEFLVSFYNNEISEKSEIFDDQFSVERPDGSNFTLKIRSTKLEDSAMYFCASSESRWGLAGEYEQYFGPGTRLTVT.

The chain links TRBV7-3 to TRBJ2-5, with D tentatively TRBD2 (5 bases). The germline gives CDR1 SGHTA, CDR2 FQGTGA. Trimming pared 5 bases from V and 2 bases from J, leaving 12 bases between. The CDR3 consists of 14 residues. In DNA, the CDR3 is TGTGCCAGCAGCCCCAGAGGGCTTCAAGAGACCCAGTACTTC. Protein: CASSPRGLQETQYF.

The gene calls are TRBV13 and TRBJ1-5; no clear D gene. This CDR3 region has 13 residues. Germline CDR1 PRHDT, CDR2 FYEKMQ (reference sequence). Trimming removed 1 base from V and 8 bases from J, with 9 bases in between. CDR3 amino acids: CASSLAGEEPQHF. DNA of the CDR3: TGTGCCAGCAGCTTAGCTGGGGAGGAGCCCCAGCATTTT. Combining the CDR3 with reference TRBV13 and TRBJ1-5 gives the whole variable domain AAGVIQSPRHLIKEKRETATLKCYPIPRHDTVYWYQQGPGQDPQFLISFYEKMQSDKGSIPDRFSAQQFSDYHSELNMSSLELGDSALYFCASSLAGEEPQHFGDGTRLSIL.

The rearrangement uses TRBV28 and TRBJ2-3; perhaps TRBD1 as D (5 bases). Looked up from germline, CDR1 is MDHEN and CDR2 is SYDVKM. V lost 5 bases to trimming and J lost 6 bases, with 21 bases between them. This CDR3 is built from 16 residues. CDR3 loop: CASSRAIDSAGDTQYF. For the CDR3, the DNA is TGTGCCAGCAGTCGGGCTATCGACAGTGCAGGGGATACGCAGTATTTT.

The gene calls are TRBV4-1 and TRBJ2-3; 7 nucleotides line up with TRBD1. CDR1 is MGHRA, CDR2 YSYEKL, per germline. The CDR3 runs 15 residues. The trim removed 4 bases at V and 0 bases at J, leaving 4 bases unmatched. CDR3 sequence: CASSLGQASTDTQYF. CDR3 in DNA: TGCGCCAGCAGCCTCGGACAGGCGAGCACAGATACGCAGTATTTT.

The rearrangement links TRBV9 to TRBJ2-7; 7 positions match TRBD2. This CDR3 contains 15 residues. Germline CDR1 and CDR2: SGDLS and YYNGEE. With 5 bases clipped from V and 1 base from J, the junction kept 9 bases outside the gene matches. In DNA, the CDR3 is TGTGCCAGCAGTGAAGCGGGGACGCTTTCCTACGAGCAGTACTTC. This sequence encodes CASSEAGTLSYEQYF.

The V call is TRBV29-1, the J call TRBJ1-1; D may be TRBD1 (5 bases). V lost 4 bases, J lost 0 bases, and 12 bases lay in between. The CDR3 runs 14 residues. Germline V lookup: CDR1 SQVTM, CDR2 ANQGSEA. The CDR3 nucleotides are TGCAGCGTTGGGTTGGGGCCCATGAACACTGAAGCTTTCTTT. This sequence encodes CSVGLGPMNTEAFF.

The rearrangement uses TRBV2 and TRBJ2-7, with D hard to call. Germline V gene data show CDR1 as SNHLY and CDR2 as FYNNEI. Trimming took 7 bases from V and 4 from J, leaving 11 bases between them. This CDR3 has 12 amino acids. The CDR3 reads CASTPSPYEQYF. The CDR3 nucleotides read TGTGCCAGCACTCCCTCCCCGTACGAGCAGTACTTC.

The gene calls are TRBV29-1 and TRBJ2-1; 13 bases are a match to TRBD2. Losses at the gene ends were 5 bases for V and 9 bases for J; bases not matched to a gene: 7. Germline V gene lookup returns CDR1 SQVTM and CDR2 ANQGSEA. The CDR3 totals 14 residues. This CDR3 reads CSVSPGLAGPEQFF. DNA for the CDR3: TGCAGCGTTTCTCCGGGACTAGCGGGACCTGAGCAGTTCTTC.

V usage is TRBV10-3 and J usage is TRBJ2-7, with 8 bases that match TRBD2. The germline V gene has CDR1 ENHRY and CDR2 SYGVKD. Unmatched junction bases numbered 8, after V lost 10 bases and J lost 0 bases. The CDR3 runs to 14 residues. The CDR3 reads CATKAGANSYEQYF. The CDR3 nucleotides are TGTGCCACAAAAGCGGGAGCCAACTCCTACGAGCAGTACTTC.

The chain joins TRBV11-2 to TRBJ1-6; 7 bases are shared with TRBD1. This CDR3 region has 18 residues. J gave up 7 bases and V 4 bases, and 16 bases lay outside the gene matches. Germline-derived CDR1 and CDR2 are SGHAT and FQNNGV. The CDR3 DNA reads TGTGCCAGCAGCTCTCTCCTAGGCCGTACAGGGGTGAATTCACCCCTCCACTTT. It codes for CASSSLLGRTGVNSPLHF.

The rearrangement links TRBV10-1 to TRBJ1-5; 7 nucleotides line up with TRBD1. The J segment lost 5 bases and the V segment lost 10 bases, leaving 11 bases of the junction unmatched. There are 14 residues in the CDR3. In germline, CDR1 is WNHNN, CDR2 SYGVQD (reference sequence). The CDR3 nucleotides read TGCGCCACCCAGTCCCGGACAGGAGATCAGCCCCAGCATTTT. Translating it yields CATQSRTGDQPQHF.

This chain joins TRBV5-1 and TRBJ2-1; a weak D match, TRBD1 (6 bases). The germline gives CDR1 SGHRS, CDR2 YFSETQ. The CDR3 totals 13 residues. The V end lost 1 base, the J end lost 6 bases, and 8 bases lay between the germline ends. As DNA, the CDR3 is TGCGCCAGCAGCTTGTCAGGGGTCAATGAGCAGTTCTTC. Amino acids: CASSLSGVNEQFF. The full variable domain, its missing parts supplied by reference TRBV5-1 and TRBJ2-1, is KAGVTQTPRYLIKTRGQQVTLSCSPISGHRSVSWYQQTPGQGLQFLFEYFSETQRNKGNFPGRFSGRQFSNSRSEMNVSTLELGDSALYLCASSLSGVNEQFFGPGTRLTVL.